One and the same sample provided the 4 T cell receptor beta chains below, sequenced in a study of blood T cell repertoires in COVID-19. Produced via immunoSEQ multiplex PCR; TCRdb's table is partial and in-frame only. The table has about 200,000 clones, 86% seen once. The sequenced sample consisted of peripheral blood. The source is a young man who had recovered from COVID-19.

V gene TRBV6-1 combines with J gene TRBJ1-2; D gene unclear. Germline CDR1 MNHNS, CDR2 SASEGT. Trimming stripped 6 bases from V and 4 bases from J, with 9 bases between. The CDR3 consists of 12 residues. CDR3 region: CASSRGSYGYTF. DNA of the CDR3: TGTGCCAGCAGCCGTGGTAGCTATGGCTACACCTTC.

This sequence joins TRBV18 and TRBJ1-2, with D unresolved. This CDR3 has 15 residues. Trimming took 6 bases from V and 3 from J, leaving 17 bases between them. Germline CDR1 and CDR2: KGHSH and LQKENI. CDR3 residues: CASSRLNLGDYGYTF. CDR3 DNA sequence: TGTGCCAGCTCCCGTCTAAACCTAGGCGACTATGGCTACACCTTC.

The chain recombines TRBV28 with TRBJ2-6; no firm D call. The germline V gene has CDR1 MDHEN and CDR2 SYDVKM. Trimming took off 7 bases at V and 7 bases at J, with 11 bases between the two ends. This CDR3 has 13 residues. CDR3 bases: TGTGCCAGCACCTCAGTCCGTGCCAACGTCCTGACTTTC. This gives the protein CASTSVRANVLTF.

The chain recombines TRBV6-5 with TRBJ1-2; unclear D gene. V was pared by 5 bases and J by 4 bases, with 17 bases between. Per the germline V gene, CDR1 is MNHEY and CDR2 is SVGAGI. CDR3 size: 15 residues. The CDR3 protein is CASSRRTGLAYGYTF. CDR3 nucleotides: TGTGCCAGCAGTCGAAGGACGGGGTTAGCCTATGGCTACACCTTC.